This entry lists 8 T cell receptor beta chains sequenced from one sample in a study of blood T cell repertoires in COVID-19. Clones were read by immunoSEQ multiplex PCR, and TCRdb kept only the in-frame ones, dropping some. The sample contains around 210,000 clones, 88% of which appear only once. Source material: peripheral blood. The receptor source for this set is a man younger than 35 with active or convalescent COVID-19.

This clone was detected once. The chain uses TRBV29-1 and TRBJ2-3, with D possibly TRBD1 on 5 matching bases. This CDR3 has 13 residues. The germline CDR1 and CDR2 sequences are SQVTM and ANQGSEA. V gave up 8 bases and J gave up 2 bases, with 14 bases separating them. The CDR3 here is CSLQGRFTDTQYF. The CDR3 nucleotides are TGCAGCCTCCAGGGAAGGTTCACAGATACGCAGTATTTT.

The gene calls are TRBV27 and TRBJ1-3; 11 positions match TRBD1. Germline-derived CDR1 and CDR2 are MNHEY and SMNVEV (reference sequence). The CDR3 sequence is 17 residues long. V trimming: 6 bases; J trimming: 1 base; junction bases outside the gene matches: 8. As DNA, the CDR3 is TGTGCCAGCAGACCCTCCGGGACAGGGGGTTCTGGAAACACCATATATTTT. This gives the protein CASRPSGTGGSGNTIYF.

The chain links TRBV5-4 to TRBJ2-1, with TRBD1 as a possible D gene (6 bases). In germline, CDR1 is SGHNT, CDR2 YYREEE (reference sequence). V lost 5 bases and J lost 8, with 14 bases in between. The CDR3 consists of 13 residues. CDR3 sequence: CASSLTGGDEQFF. Written as DNA, the CDR3 is TGTGCCAGCAGTCTGACAGGTGGCGATGAGCAGTTCTTC.

CDR3 loop: CASSPGLHQETQYF. The CDR3 DNA is TGTGCCAGCAGCCCGGGACTCCACCAAGAGACCCAGTACTTC. The gene calls are TRBV3-1 (or the pseudogene TRBV3-2) and TRBJ2-5, with a tentative D call TRBD2 (6 bases). This CDR3 spans 14 amino acids. Trimming took 4 bases from V and 0 from J, leaving 9 bases between them. The germline CDR1 and CDR2 sequences are LGHDT and YNNKEL (reference sequence).

The V call is TRBV7-8, the J call TRBJ2-1; TRBD2 aligns across 12 bases. The V segment lost 0 bases and the J segment 7 bases; nucleotides outside the gene matches: 4. Germline loops: CDR1 SGHVS, CDR2 FQNEAQ. The CDR3 totals 16 residues. The CDR3 sequence is CASSLAGLAGRNEQFF. DNA of the CDR3: TGTGCCAGCAGCTTAGCGGGACTAGCGGGTAGGAATGAGCAGTTCTTC.

This clone was seen only once. The chain carries TRBV5-1 and TRBJ2-7, with 9 bases fitting TRBD1. The germline V gene has CDR1 SGHRS and CDR2 YFSETQ. The CDR3 spans 15 residues. The V and J ends lost 4 bases and 4 bases, in that order; junction bases with no gene match: 9. In DNA form, the CDR3 reads TGCGCCAGCAGCGAGCGGGACAGGGAAGGGTACGAGCAGTACTTC. This sequence encodes CASSERDREGYEQYF.

The chain has TRBV5-1 and TRBJ2-3; TRBD2 is a possible D gene (5 bases). V was trimmed by 3 bases and J by 6 bases, leaving 8 bases between them. The CDR3 runs 12 residues. Germline CDR1 and CDR2: SGHRS and YFSETQ. As DNA, the CDR3 is TGCGCCAGCAGCTCTGGACTCGATACGCAGTATTTT. This translates into CASSSGLDTQYF. Together with reference TRBV5-1 and TRBJ2-3, the CDR3 gives the full variable domain: KAGVTQTPRYLIKTRGQQVTLSCSPISGHRSVSWYQQTPGQGLQFLFEYFSETQRNKGNFPGRFSGRQFSNSRSEMNVSTLELGDSALYLCASSSGLDTQYFGPGTRLTVL.

The chain recombines TRBV14 with TRBJ2-7; TRBD1 is a possible D gene (5 bases). V was trimmed by 6 bases and J by 5 bases, leaving 14 bases between them. The CDR3 extends over 13 amino acids. The germline V gene has CDR1 SGHDN and CDR2 FVKESK. CDR3 in amino acids: CASRKEAGHEQYF. The CDR3 bases are TGTGCCAGCAGGAAGGAAGCAGGGCACGAGCAGTACTTC.